A selection of T cell receptor beta chains follows, all from one sample in a study of blood T cell repertoires in COVID-19. Assay used: immunoSEQ multiplex PCR; TCRdb lists only in-frame clones, some missing. The sample carries around 130,000 clones, approximately 92% recorded once. The specimen was peripheral blood. These TCRs come from a man between 65 and 85 years old with active or convalescent COVID-19. Both conserved end residues are part of each CDR3. Fields, in order: V gene, D gene, J gene, CDR3 protein, CDR3 DNA. The D gene is left open where the match is weak.

V gene: TRBV28
D gene: .
J gene: TRBJ2-5
CDR3 protein: CASSWRVKTQYF
CDR3 DNA: TGTGCCAGCAGTTGGAGGGTGAAGACCCAGTACTTC

V gene: TRBV20-1
D gene: .
J gene: TRBJ2-7
CDR3 protein: CSASGGENEQYF
CDR3 DNA: TGCAGTGCTAGTGGAGGTGAGAACGAGCAGTACTTC

V gene: TRBV18
D gene: TRBD1
J gene: TRBJ1-2
CDR3 protein: CASSQSRQGGNYGYTF
CDR3 DNA: TGTGCCAGCTCACAATCTCGACAGGGCGGAAATTATGGCTACACCTTC

V gene: TRBV3-1/TRBV3-2
D gene: .
J gene: TRBJ1-6
CDR3 protein: CASSPLTGSNSPLHF
CDR3 DNA: TGTGCCAGCAGCCCTCTCACAGGGTCGAATTCACCCCTCCACTTT

V gene: TRBV15
D gene: .
J gene: TRBJ2-5
CDR3 protein: CATSRAIAGTSEEETQYF
CDR3 DNA: TGTGCCACCAGCAGAGCCATCGCCGGGACATCGGAGGAAGAGACCCAGTACTTC

V gene: TRBV5-4
D gene: .
J gene: TRBJ2-3
CDR3 protein: CASSLAYTGRRDTQYF
CDR3 DNA: TGTGCCAGCAGCTTGGCCTACACGGGAAGGCGAGATACGCAGTATTTT

V gene: TRBV28
D gene: TRBD2
J gene: TRBJ2-1
CDR3 protein: CASSPLPGGGYNEQFF
CDR3 DNA: TGTGCCAGCAGTCCCCTACCCGGGGGGGGCTACAATGAGCAGTTCTTC

V gene: TRBV28
D gene: .
J gene: TRBJ1-3
CDR3 protein: CASSLSAVDRRNTIYF
CDR3 DNA: TGTGCCAGCAGTTTATCTGCCGTCGACAGGAGAAACACCATATATTTT

V gene: TRBV27
D gene: .
J gene: TRBJ1-5
CDR3 protein: CASSLREGQPQHF
CDR3 DNA: TGTGCCAGCAGTCTTAGGGAGGGTCAGCCCCAGCATTTT

V gene: TRBV24-1
D gene: TRBD2
J gene: TRBJ2-1
CDR3 protein: CATSDSGLAGGVSYNEQFF
CDR3 DNA: TGTGCCACCAGTGATTCGGGACTAGCGGGAGGGGTCTCCTACAATGAGCAGTTCTTC

V gene: TRBV7-2
D gene: TRBD1
J gene: TRBJ1-2
CDR3 protein: CASTPDRGGYGYTF
CDR3 DNA: TGTGCCAGCACCCCCGACAGGGGAGGTTATGGCTACACCTTC

V gene: TRBV7-3
D gene: TRBD1
J gene: TRBJ1-5
CDR3 protein: CASSQGEYQPQHF
CDR3 DNA: TGTGCCAGCAGCCAGGGGGAATATCAGCCCCAGCATTTT

V gene: TRBV30
D gene: .
J gene: TRBJ2-3
CDR3 protein: CAWSLQGDTQYF
CDR3 DNA: TGTGCCTGGAGTTTACAGGGCGATACGCAGTATTTT

V gene: TRBV25-1
D gene: .
J gene: TRBJ2-3
CDR3 protein: CASKKGGPTDTQYF
CDR3 DNA: TGTGCCAGCAAAAAAGGAGGGCCAACAGATACGCAGTATTTT

V gene: TRBV12-3/TRBV12-4
D gene: .
J gene: TRBJ1-2
CDR3 protein: CASSLRTERGYTF
CDR3 DNA: TGTGCCAGCAGTTTAAGGACAGAACGGGGCTACACCTTC

V gene: TRBV19
D gene: .
J gene: TRBJ2-7
CDR3 protein: CASSQGLYGVQYF
CDR3 DNA: TGTGCCAGTAGTCAAGGTCTCTACGGAGTGCAGTACTTC

V gene: TRBV19
D gene: .
J gene: TRBJ2-3
CDR3 protein: CASSNILRTDTQYF
CDR3 DNA: TGTGCCAGTAGTAATATACTACGCACAGATACGCAGTATTTT

V gene: TRBV10-3
D gene: .
J gene: TRBJ1-1
CDR3 protein: CAISESGSTEAFF
CDR3 DNA: TGTGCCATCAGTGAGTCCGGGAGCACTGAAGCTTTCTTT

V gene: TRBV5-1
D gene: TRBD1
J gene: TRBJ2-2
CDR3 protein: CASSLRGQATSAGELFF
CDR3 DNA: TGCGCCAGCAGCTTGAGGGGACAGGCCACGTCGGCCGGGGAGCTGTTTTTT

V gene: TRBV6-1
D gene: TRBD1
J gene: TRBJ1-6
CDR3 protein: CASSERTGVNSPLHF
CDR3 DNA: TGTGCCAGCAGTGAACGGACAGGGGTTAATTCACCCCTCCACTTT

V gene: TRBV5-1
D gene: .
J gene: TRBJ2-5
CDR3 protein: CASSLVVQKETQYF
CDR3 DNA: TGCGCCAGCAGCTTGGTTGTTCAGAAAGAGACCCAGTACTTC

V gene: TRBV6-6
D gene: TRBD2
J gene: TRBJ2-3
CDR3 protein: CASSPSGTSTDTQYF
CDR3 DNA: TGTGCCAGCAGTCCTAGCGGTACTAGCACAGATACGCAGTATTTT

V gene: TRBV19
D gene: TRBD2
J gene: TRBJ2-1
CDR3 protein: CASSISGRSYNEQFF
CDR3 DNA: TGTGCCAGTAGTATAAGCGGGAGGTCCTACAATGAGCAGTTCTTC

V gene: TRBV19
D gene: TRBD1
J gene: TRBJ1-1
CDR3 protein: CASSIGGQGFTEAFF
CDR3 DNA: TGTGCCAGTAGTATAGGGGGACAGGGTTTCACTGAAGCTTTCTTT

V gene: TRBV9
D gene: .
J gene: TRBJ2-5
CDR3 protein: CASSAHQGQETQYF
CDR3 DNA: TGTGCCAGCAGCGCGCACCAGGGGCAAGAGACCCAGTACTTC

V gene: TRBV19
D gene: .
J gene: TRBJ1-1
CDR3 protein: CASSVNYRVNTEAFF
CDR3 DNA: TGTGCCAGTAGTGTCAACTACAGGGTGAACACTGAAGCTTTCTTT

V gene: TRBV27
D gene: .
J gene: TRBJ1-1
CDR3 protein: CASNHRANTEAFF
CDR3 DNA: TGTGCCAGCAATCACAGGGCGAACACTGAAGCTTTCTTT

V gene: TRBV5-6
D gene: .
J gene: TRBJ2-3
CDR3 protein: CASSPRVDTQYF
CDR3 DNA: TGTGCCAGCAGCCCCCGGGTAGATACGCAGTATTTT

V gene: TRBV10-3
D gene: TRBD2
J gene: TRBJ2-5
CDR3 protein: CAISEELAGSGVKETQYF
CDR3 DNA: TGTGCCATCAGTGAAGAACTAGCGGGATCGGGTGTCAAGGAGACCCAGTACTTC

V gene: TRBV18
D gene: .
J gene: TRBJ1-3
CDR3 protein: CASSPGTRATHF
CDR3 DNA: TGTGCCAGCTCACCTGGGACACGGGCCACGCATTTT

V gene: TRBV27
D gene: TRBD1
J gene: TRBJ1-2
CDR3 protein: CASSPGQINYGYTF
CDR3 DNA: TGTGCCAGCAGTCCGGGACAGATTAACTATGGCTACACCTTC